The T cell receptor (beta chain) described here comes from a study of cytomegalovirus exposure and HLA in healthy donors (TCRdb year 2017). For the study in its entirety: An earlier analysis of approximately 590 of the donors reported 250 to 300 Gb of sequence data and around 120 million unique TCR beta sequences from some 180 million T cells. Roughly 320 gigabases of sequencing data and around 90 million unique TCR sequences made up an early release that covered under 750 HLA-typed donors. The genetic ancestry cluster associated with self-reported Caucasian donors included about four fifths of the roughly 400 genotyped donors. The aim of the study was to test whether cataloging public T cell receptors could identify signatures of past pathogen exposure. The study used immunosequencing to profile the T cell repertoires of some 600 subjects and linked those repertoires to cytomegalovirus serostatus. Besides the first cohort of under 700 subjects, a separate validation cohort made up of some 110 different subjects was used. The study combined high-throughput TCR immunosequencing, statistical association of individual TCRs with disease status, and machine learning to predict cytomegalovirus infection status. A later analysis re-examined previously published TCR beta repertoires from more than 550 donors and added high-resolution HLA genotyping to investigate patterns of TCR occurrence. Rather than using new phenotypic data, the later analysis identified candidate immune exposures from TCR beta sequences and from how often those sequences occurred across donors. An earlier analysis of approximately 580 of the donors used high-throughput TCR beta sequencing to judge whether each TCR beta V gene segment behaved as functional or pseudogenic. Donor age, sex, ethnicity and CMV serostatus were compiled together with the repertoire data. A later genetic analysis used genome-wide SNP genotypes for about three fifths of the 666 donors, treating that subset as a discovery cohort. All discovery cohort repertoires had been generated using a single sequencing platform. Class I and class II HLA loci were covered by the typing at four-digit resolution. Typing coverage differed by locus: A, B, C, DRB1 and DQB1 were typed in about 629-640 donors, DQA1 in about 500, DPA1 in roughly 590, and DPB1 in approximately 450. Several DR-DQ haplotypes were handled as single units for association and clustering because linkage in the cohort was strong. Across 300 to 400 genotyped donors of the cohort, an average of about 240,000 unique TCR beta nucleotide sequences per donor were sequenced, and roughly a sixth of those sequences were non-productive. Study-level results and caveats: Sequencing depth was assumed to be roughly uniform across donors in the presence/absence analyses, though that assumption may not hold. In a later analysis, most CMV-associated TCR beta chains were found to appear HLA-restricted, with HLA associations seemingly driven largely by CMV exposure. Compared with equally common non-associated chains, HLA-associated TCR beta chains in a later analysis were more clonally expanded and had lower generation probabilities. According to a later genetic analysis, donors in an Asian-associated ancestry cluster had fewer N-insertions in productive TCRs than the approximately 700-donor mean. The authors suggested that the approach could potentially be generalized to other disease states and immunological phenotypes. In an earlier analysis of some 540 of the donors, most TCR beta V segments appeared in productive rearrangements about 87% or about 30% of the time, broadly matching IMGT annotations. In a later genetic analysis, a missense DCLRE1C variant was associated with V-gene and J-gene trimming of TCR beta chains, and the association was replicated in an independent cohort. HLA typing was unavailable for some donors at each locus, so association tests used only the typed subset. The earlier analysis of some 560 of the donors excluded roughly 16 rarely observed V segments, including chromosome 9 orphons, because counts were too low. According to a later analysis, parvovirus B19, influenza, CMV and Epstein-Barr virus appeared linked to several top co-occurrence clusters. In both the original and validation cohorts, the classifier was reported to diagnose cytomegalovirus status with high specificity and sensitivity. When HLA alleles, especially DR and DQ, strongly co-occurred, TCR associations were difficult to assign to individual alleles. In the study, approximately 160 TCR beta chains were listed as associated with cytomegalovirus. A cluster of highly shared sequence variants was judged likely to represent a technical artifact of the sequencing pipeline. This cohort had only TCR beta chains sequenced, and the lack of alpha or paired-chain data limited which features could be detected. Some IMGT-functional V segments, including TRBV6-2 and TRBV6-3, could not be told apart with the 87-base-pair reads, so those segments were excluded. Across donors, most TCR sequences were observed very rarely, whereas some public TCRs were present in many individuals. A later analysis found that TCR association rates varied across HLA loci, with DRB1 alleles showing the most associated TCRs and HLA-C alleles the fewest. Specific HLA alleles were associated with around 18,000 TCR beta sequences at a false discovery rate of 0.05 in a later analysis. Immune exposure information for the cohort was limited to CMV serostatus. Correlated functional status among segregating V segments might be attributable to linkage disequilibrium, but an unknown experimental factor could not be ruled out. In vitro tests confirmed that three of the cytomegalovirus-associated TCR beta chains recognize cytomegalovirus antigens. A further reported finding was that TCR beta sequences accurately predicted the HLA-A and HLA-B alleles for most subjects in the first cohort.

In the case of this clone: This clone's antigen is unknown. No qualities accompany the bases; no much larger clone lies one base away.

The library came from the immunoSEQ multiplex PCR assay. The multiplex PCR relied on a mix of 60 forward primers for TCR Vbeta segments and 13 reverse primers for TCR Jbeta segments. The CDR3 region of rearranged TCR beta genes was amplified from genomic DNA by a multiplex PCR assay. The amplified TCR beta libraries were sequenced on the Illumina HiSeq System as 87-base-pair reads. In the source study's methods: Across the 640 or so repertoires, a later analysis counted approximately 83 million unique TCR beta chains, roughly 11 million of which were shared by at least two donors. Raw reads were error-corrected and collapsed into unique sequences by a nearest-neighbor algorithm in which closely related sequences were merged to remove PCR and sequencing errors. Alignment of CDR3 sequences to IMGT reference sequences was used to assign V, D and J gene segments. Each retained sequence needed at least a six-nucleotide match to both a V gene segment and a J gene segment. Rearrangements were called productive when the CDR3 lacked stop codons and stayed in frame with V and J; all others were non-productive. CDR3 was defined according to IMGT convention as the region running from the second conserved V-encoded cysteine to the conserved J-encoded phenylalanine. The earlier analysis of 587 of the donors excluded sequences that lacked an unambiguous match to a single V gene segment. In an earlier analysis of some 590 of the donors, V segments were called functional above 56.7% productive rearrangements and were called segregating when the between-donor standard deviation exceeded 5%. A statistical classification framework was developed to diagnose cytomegalovirus status using the catalog of TCR beta chain sequences. In a later analysis, TCR nucleotide sequences were compared against IMGT/GENE-DB human TR gene sequences so that V and J genes could be assigned. A later analysis assigned CDR3 sequences and most-parsimonious VDJ recombination scenarios with the TCRdist pipeline. In a later analysis, every TCR beta chain was defined by the combination of its CDR3 amino acid sequence and its V-gene family, and reads without a unique V-gene family were dropped. To address suspected cross-contamination and a sequencing artifact, a later analysis removed a few hundred highly shared, low-generation-probability nucleotide sequences. A later analysis calculated a clonal expansion index for each public chain from normalized within-repertoire ranks of inferred template counts. In a later analysis, generation probabilities were computed with a VDJ recombination model fitted to out-of-frame rearrangements, and the resulting probabilities were checked against IGoR. A later analysis scored TCR-TCR, TCR-HLA and TCR-CMV co-occurrence with hypergeometric tests, applying a repertoire-size bias correction to TCR pairs. In a later analysis, false discovery rates were estimated by permuting HLA or CMV assignments 20 times. In a later analysis, co-occurring TCRs were grouped with DBSCAN, and TCRdist sequence similarity was added when clustering was performed within HLA-allele-positive subsets. Co-occurrence clustering excluded repertoires with fewer than 30,000 or more than 120,000 public chains, plus five with anomalous nucleotide sharing. What TCRdb holds here is the immuneACCESS table cut down to in-frame rearrangements. Part of the clones is not present; checked against another copy, under half of the missing clones reflect an unresolved V gene, and the others are unexplained. The DNA was the basis for D and trimming; V, J and clone size are from that table. Within this sample are roughly 190,000 clones, with around 83% of them counted one time only. The top ten hold approximately 1.7% of the sample.

The germline V gene supplies CDR1 MNHEY and CDR2 SVGAGI. V is pruned by 5 bases and J by 6 bases, leaving 9 bases of the junction without a gene match. Measured from the cysteine to the phenylalanine, the CDR3 is 15 residues long. The retained sequence is limited to the CDR3, 45 bases, with the frame set at the first base. In total, approximately 610 healthy bone marrow donors made up the cohort. Cohort members were all nominally healthy when sampled, although unrecorded immune exposures were likely present. The donor was CMV seropositive and was included in the group of 250 to 300 seropositive cohort members. Every donor gave a peripheral blood sample, and the peripheral blood mononuclear cells from that sample were used for TCR beta sequencing. The Qiagen DNeasy Blood Extraction Kit was used to extract genomic DNA from the blood cell samples.

The V gene is TRBV6-5 and the J gene is TRBJ2-7, with 11 bases in between that match TRBD2. The receptor's source is a man aged 35 to 55 in good health and CMV-seropositive. Input material: PBMCs. The nucleotide sequence reads as follows: TGTGCCAGCAGTACCCTAGCGGGAGGCCCCCTCGAGCAGTACTTC. Its protein reads: CASSTLAGGPLEQYF.